The clone carrying this T cell receptor beta chain has only a few counts. Antigen unknown. The source of the sample is a study of cytomegalovirus exposure and HLA in healthy donors. The wider study: Inside one of the first data releases sat around 80 million unique TCRs taken from HLA-typed donors.

The CDR3 is 14 amino acids. Losses at the gene ends were 5 bases for V and 2 bases for J; bases not matched to a gene: 5. Germline lookup yields CDR1 SSHAT and CDR2 FNYEAQ (reference sequence). Study observations and caveats: Analysis performed later found about 18,000 TCR beta sequences associated with HLA alleles at 0.05 false discovery rate. As was reported, the classifier diagnosed cytomegalovirus status with high specificity and sensitivity.

The PCR was carried out with 60 Vbeta primers and 13 Jbeta primers. Source study methods: In a later analysis, some 80 million unique TCR beta chains included roughly 11 million shared by two or more donors. Clones were read by immunoSEQ multiplex PCR, and TCRdb kept only the in-frame ones, dropping some. The V and J calls and clone size were taken over from that table, and D and trimming were inferred from the DNA. The table lists 100,000 to 150,000 clones, 65% to 80% of them singletons. The TCR sequence derives from a woman between 18 and 29 years old in good health and CMV-seronegative. The rearrangement joins TRBV7-7 to TRBJ2-5, with 7 bases lining up with TRBD2. The sample was PBMCs. The CDR3 coding sequence is TGTGCCAGCAGCAAGGGGAGGGTACAAGAGACCCAGTACTTC. Residues: CASSKGRVQETQYF.